This T cell receptor beta chain was identified during a study of T cell responses to AZD1222 COVID-19 vaccine. General observations from the study: Rises in breadth and depth of Spike-specific TCRs came after two AZD1222 doses.

TCRdb's copy holds only in-frame clones and misses some; the assay was immunoSEQ multiplex PCR. This table holds roughly 90,000 clones, 75% to 95% found once. This clone has only a few counts. The antigen is undetermined. V lost 5 bases and J 0 bases, leaving 18 bases between the germline ends. Germline V gene data show CDR1 as MNHEY and CDR2 as SMNVEV (reference sequence). The CDR3 has 17 amino acids. The chain joins TRBV27 to TRBJ2-3; D not certain. The receptor's source is an adult in good health. The sequences come from peripheral blood, collected on day 0 of MenACWY control vaccination. In DNA form, the CDR3 reads TGTGCCAGCAGTGAGTTCGACGTGGCCTCTAGCACAGATACGCAGTATTTT. As protein: CASSEFDVASSTDTQYF.